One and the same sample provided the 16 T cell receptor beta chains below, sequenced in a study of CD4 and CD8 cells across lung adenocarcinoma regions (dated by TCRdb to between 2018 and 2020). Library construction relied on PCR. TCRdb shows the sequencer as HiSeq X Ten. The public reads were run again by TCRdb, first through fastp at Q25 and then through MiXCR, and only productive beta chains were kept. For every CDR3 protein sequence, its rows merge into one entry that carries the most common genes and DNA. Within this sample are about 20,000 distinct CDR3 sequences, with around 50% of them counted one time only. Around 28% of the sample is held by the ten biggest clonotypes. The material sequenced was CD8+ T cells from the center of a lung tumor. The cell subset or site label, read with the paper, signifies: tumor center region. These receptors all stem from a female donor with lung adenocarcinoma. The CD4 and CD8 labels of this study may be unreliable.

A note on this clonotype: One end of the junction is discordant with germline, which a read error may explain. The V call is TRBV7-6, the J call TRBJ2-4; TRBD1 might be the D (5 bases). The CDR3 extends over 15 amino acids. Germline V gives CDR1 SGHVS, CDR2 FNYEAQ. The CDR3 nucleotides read TGTGCCAGCGTCTTGGGGCTGCTCGCCAAAGACACGCAGTATTTC. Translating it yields CASVLGLLAKDTQYF.

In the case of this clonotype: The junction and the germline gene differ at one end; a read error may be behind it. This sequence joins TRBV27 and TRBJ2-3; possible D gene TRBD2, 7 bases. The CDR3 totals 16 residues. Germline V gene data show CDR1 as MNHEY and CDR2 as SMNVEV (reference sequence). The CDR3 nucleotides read TGTGCCAGCGGGGGAAAGGGGGGCGGGGGTCCAGAGACGCAGTATTTT. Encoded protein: CASGGKGGGGPETQYF.

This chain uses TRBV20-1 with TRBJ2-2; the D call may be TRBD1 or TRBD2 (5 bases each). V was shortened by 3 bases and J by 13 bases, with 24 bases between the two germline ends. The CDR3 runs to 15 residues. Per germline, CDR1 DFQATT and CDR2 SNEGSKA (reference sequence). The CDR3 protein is CSASWAGTNTGTLFF. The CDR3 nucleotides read TGCAGTGCTAGTTGGGCAGGGACGAACACCGGTACGCTGTTTTTT.

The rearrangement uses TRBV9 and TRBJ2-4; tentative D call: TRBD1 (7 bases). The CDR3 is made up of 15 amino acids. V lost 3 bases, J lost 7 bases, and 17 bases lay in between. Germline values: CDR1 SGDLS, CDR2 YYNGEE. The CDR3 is CASSADWSGGNIQYF. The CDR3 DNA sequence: TGTGCCAGCAGCGCGGACTGGTCAGGGGGGAACATTCAGTACTTC.

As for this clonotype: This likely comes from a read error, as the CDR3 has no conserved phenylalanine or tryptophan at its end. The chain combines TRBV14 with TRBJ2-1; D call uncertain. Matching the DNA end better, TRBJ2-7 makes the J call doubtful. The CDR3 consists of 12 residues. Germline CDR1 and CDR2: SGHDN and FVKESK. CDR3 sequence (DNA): TGTGCCAGCAGCCAAGATCGAAACAAGCAGTACGTC. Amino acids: CASSQDRNKQYV.

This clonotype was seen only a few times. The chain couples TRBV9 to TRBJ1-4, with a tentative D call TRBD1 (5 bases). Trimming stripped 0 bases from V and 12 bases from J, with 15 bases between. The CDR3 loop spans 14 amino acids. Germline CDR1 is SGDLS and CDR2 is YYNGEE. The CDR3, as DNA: TGTGCCAGCAGCGTAGCTACAGGCTCCGATGAACTGTTTTTT. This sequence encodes CASSVATGSDELFF.

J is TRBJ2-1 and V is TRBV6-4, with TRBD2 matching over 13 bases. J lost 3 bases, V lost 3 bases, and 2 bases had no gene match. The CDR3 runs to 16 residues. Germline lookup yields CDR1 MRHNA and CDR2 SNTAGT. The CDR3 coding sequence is TGTGCCAGCAGTGAACTAGCGGGAGGGGGCTACAATGAGCAGTTCTTC. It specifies CASSELAGGGYNEQFF.

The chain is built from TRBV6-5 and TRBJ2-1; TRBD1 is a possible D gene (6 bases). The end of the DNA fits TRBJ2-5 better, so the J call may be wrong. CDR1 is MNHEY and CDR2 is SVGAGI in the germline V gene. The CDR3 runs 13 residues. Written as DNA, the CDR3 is TGTGCCAGCAGTTACATCAGGGGAGAGACCCAGTACTTC. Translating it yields CASSYIRGETQYF.

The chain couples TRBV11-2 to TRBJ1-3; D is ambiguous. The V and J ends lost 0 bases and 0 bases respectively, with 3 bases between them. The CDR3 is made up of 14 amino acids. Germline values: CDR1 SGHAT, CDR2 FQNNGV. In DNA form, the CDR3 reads TGTGCCAGCAGCTTAGAGCTCTCTGGAAACACCATATATTTT. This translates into CASSLELSGNTIYF.

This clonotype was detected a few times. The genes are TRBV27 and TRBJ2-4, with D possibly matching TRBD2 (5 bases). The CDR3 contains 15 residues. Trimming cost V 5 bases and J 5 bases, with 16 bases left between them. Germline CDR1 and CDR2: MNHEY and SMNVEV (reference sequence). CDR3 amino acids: CASSPETLGENIQYF. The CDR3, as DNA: TGTGCCAGCAGTCCGGAGACTCTCGGGGAAAACATTCAGTACTTC.

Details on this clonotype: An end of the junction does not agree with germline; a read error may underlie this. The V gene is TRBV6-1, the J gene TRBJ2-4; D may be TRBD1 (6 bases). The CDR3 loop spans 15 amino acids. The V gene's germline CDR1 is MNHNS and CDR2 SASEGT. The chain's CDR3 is CASGGGGGAKNTQYF. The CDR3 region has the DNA TGTGCCAGCGGTGGTGGGGGCGGAGCCAAAAACACTCAGTACTTC.

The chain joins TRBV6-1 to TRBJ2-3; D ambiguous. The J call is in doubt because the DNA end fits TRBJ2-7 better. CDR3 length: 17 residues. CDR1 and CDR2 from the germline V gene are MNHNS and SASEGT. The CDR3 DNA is TGTGCCAGCAGTAGAGACCCCACGGGCGGATACACAGAGACGCAGTACTTC. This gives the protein CASSRDPTGGYTETQYF.

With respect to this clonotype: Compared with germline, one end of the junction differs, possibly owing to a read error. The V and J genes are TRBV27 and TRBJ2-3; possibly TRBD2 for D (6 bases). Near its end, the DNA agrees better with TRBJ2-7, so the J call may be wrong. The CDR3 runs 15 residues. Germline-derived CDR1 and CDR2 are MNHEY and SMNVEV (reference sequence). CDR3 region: CSSGLRVRLTETQYF. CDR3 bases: TGTTCCAGCGGGCTCCGGGTCCGACTCACAGAGACGCAGTACTTC.

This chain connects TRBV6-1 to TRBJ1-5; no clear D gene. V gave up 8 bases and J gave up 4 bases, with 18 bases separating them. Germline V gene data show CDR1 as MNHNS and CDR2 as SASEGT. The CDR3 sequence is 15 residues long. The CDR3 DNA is TGTGCCAGCCGGCATGGTGGTGCCTCAAATCAGCCCCAGCATTTT. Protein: CASRHGGASNQPQHF.

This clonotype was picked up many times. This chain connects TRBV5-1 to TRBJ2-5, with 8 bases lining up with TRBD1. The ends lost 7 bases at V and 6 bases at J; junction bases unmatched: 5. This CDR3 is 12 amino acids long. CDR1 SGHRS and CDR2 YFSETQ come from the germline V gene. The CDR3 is CASATGGKTQYF. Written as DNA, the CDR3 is TGCGCCAGCGCCACAGGGGGAAAGACCCAGTACTTC.

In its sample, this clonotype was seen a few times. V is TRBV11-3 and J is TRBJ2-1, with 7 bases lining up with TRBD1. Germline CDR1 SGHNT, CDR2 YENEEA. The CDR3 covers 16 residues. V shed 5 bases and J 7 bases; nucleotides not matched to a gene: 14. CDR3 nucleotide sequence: TGTGCCAGCAGCCCAGGGGGTAGCGCTAGAGGAAATGAGCAGTTCTTC. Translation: CASSPGGSARGNEQFF.